These 9 T cell receptor beta chains were all obtained from the same sample, sequenced in a study of blood T cell repertoires in COVID-19. TCRdb's table, derived via immunoSEQ multiplex PCR, lists solely in-frame clones and lacks some. The data contain approximately 170,000 clones, about 86% of them singletons. The sample taken for sequencing was peripheral blood. The receptors here all came from a man aged 18 to 29 with active or convalescent COVID-19.

The CDR3 region has the DNA TGTGCCAGCGGACTAGCGGGGGGGCTCACAGATACGCAGTATTTT. Its translation is CASGLAGGLTDTQYF. The V and J genes are TRBV13 and TRBJ2-3; 15 nucleotides match TRBD2. The CDR3 has 15 residues. Germline V gene sequence: CDR1 PRHDT, CDR2 FYEKMQ (reference sequence). V shed 8 bases and J 2 bases; nucleotides not matched to a gene: 2. The complete variable domain, with remaining parts taken from reference TRBV13 and TRBJ2-3, reads AAGVIQSPRHLIKEKRETATLKCYPIPRHDTVYWYQQGPGQDPQFLISFYEKMQSDKGSIPDRFSAQQFSDYHSELNMSSLELGDSALYFCASGLAGGLTDTQYFGPGTRLTVL.

The chain uses TRBV4-2 and TRBJ2-7; 11 nucleotides agree with TRBD2. The germline V gene encodes CDR1 LGHNA and CDR2 YNFKEQ. This CDR3 has 16 residues. V shed 0 bases and J 3 bases; nucleotides not matched to a gene: 4. CDR3 sequence: CASSQDITSGSYEQYF. Here the CDR3 DNA reads TGTGCCAGCAGCCAAGATATCACTAGCGGGAGCTACGAGCAGTACTTC.

J is TRBJ1-3 and V is TRBV5-1; TRBD1 is a possible D gene (5 bases). Looked up from germline, CDR1 is SGHRS and CDR2 is YFSETQ. Between the trimmed V and J ends, which lost 4 bases and 0 bases, there was a span of 11 bases. The CDR3 is made up of 15 amino acids. The CDR3 sequence: CASSPRTLSGNTIYF. As DNA, the CDR3 is TGCGCCAGCAGCCCCCGGACACTCTCTGGAAACACCATATATTTT.

The chain carries TRBV12-5 and TRBJ2-5, with 7 bases matching TRBD1. The CDR3 totals 16 residues. V shed 1 base and J 3 bases; nucleotides not matched to a gene: 8. Germline V CDR1 and CDR2: LGHNT, FRNRAP. This CDR3 reads CASGLGFSTGEETQYF. For the CDR3, the DNA is TGTGCTAGTGGTTTGGGATTCAGCACAGGGGAAGAGACCCAGTACTTC.

The J gene is TRBJ2-3, the V gene TRBV7-8; the D gene is possibly TRBD2 (7 bases). The length of the CDR3 is 18 residues. V was trimmed by 5 bases and J by 2 bases, leaving 23 bases between them. The germline V gene has CDR1 SGHVS and CDR2 FQNEAQ. CDR3 bases: TGTGCCAGCAGCCCAAGAGGGGGGGATTTTTCGATCACAGATACGCAGTATTTT. It yields the protein CASSPRGGDFSITDTQYF.

This clone has a handful of counts. This chain joins TRBV6-1 and TRBJ1-6, with unresolved D. The germline CDR1 and CDR2 sequences are MNHNS and SASEGT. The CDR3 covers 15 residues. The V gene lost 1 base and the J gene lost 7 bases, with 11 bases spanning the gap. The CDR3 DNA reads TGTGCCAGCAGTGAAGGGCAGTTGTTCAATTCACCCCTCCACTTT. Translating it yields CASSEGQLFNSPLHF.

The chain carries TRBV12-3 or TRBV12-4 and TRBJ1-1, with a possible D match to TRBD1 (6 bases). V gave up 8 bases and J gave up 1 base, with 11 bases separating them. The CDR3 spans 13 residues. CDR3 loop: CASGTRGNTEAFF. The CDR3 DNA follows: TGTGCCAGCGGAACCAGGGGGAACACTGAAGCTTTCTTT.

The chain has TRBV4-1 and TRBJ1-1; D call uncertain. V was clipped by 1 base and J by 4 bases, with 13 bases between them. The CDR3 loop spans 15 amino acids. Germline assignment: CDR1 MGHRA and CDR2 YSYEKL. The CDR3 bases are TGCGCCAGCAGCCAAGGAGCGGGCGGGAGCACTGAAGCTTTCTTT. Protein sequence: CASSQGAGGSTEAFF.

This chain joins TRBV3-1 (or the pseudogene TRBV3-2) and TRBJ2-1, with 11 bases identical to TRBD2. This CDR3 has 15 residues. Germline assignment: CDR1 LGHDT and CDR2 YNNKEL (reference sequence). The J segment lost 8 bases and the V segment lost 4 bases, leaving 7 bases of the junction unmatched. CDR3 region: CASSPLAGGLDEQFF. The CDR3 coding sequence is TGTGCCAGCAGCCCGTTAGCGGGGGGGCTTGATGAGCAGTTCTTC.